This T cell receptor (beta chain) was recorded in a study of T cells after yellow fever vaccination. Study findings and constraints: Compared with primary, the secondary response was weaker and peaked at day 5, not 15.

This clonotype was seen repeatedly, ten times or more. Its antigen is as yet unknown. CDR1 is MNHEY and CDR2 is SVGAGI in the germline V gene. V was pared by 7 bases and J by 3 bases, with 6 bases of the junction left unmatched. The CDR3 length is 14 residues. A process of 5'RACE template switching, which added a universal primer site and UMIs, was used to make TCR cDNA. TCRdb analysed the 5' RACE reads with MiXCR anew, one entry per CDR3 protein. There are about 310,000 distinct CDR3 sequences in the sample; roughly 4% occur only once, and less than 25% lies in the top ten. The TCR was taken from a man younger than 35 who received the YFV17D yellow fever vaccine. This specimen was PBMCs, taken on the day of the yellow fever booster vaccination. The chain carries TRBV6-5 and TRBJ2-1; the match to TRBD2 covers 7 bases. CDR3 amino acids: CASTQTGGYNEQFF. Here the CDR3 DNA reads TGTGCCAGCACCCAGACGGGGGGCTACAATGAGCAGTTCTTC.